Listed below are T cell receptor beta chains from one sample, sequenced in a study of beta chain features in type 1 diabetes. Assay: immunoSEQ multiplex PCR; the TCRdb copy retains only in-frame clones and omits some. The table records around 600,000 clones, roughly an eighth of them present only once. The sample was naive CD4+ T cells from blood. These TCRs come from a man aged 30 to 45 with type 1 diabetes. CDR3s include the opening cysteine and the closing phenylalanine or tryptophan. The D gene is left open where the match is weak. Clone size is given for some rows only: seen once, a few or many times, or a class if the clone is expanded.

>NA|TRBJ2-4|TRBV7-9|few
CASSFGAPTEKNIQYF
TGTGCCAGCAGCTTCGGAGCACCAACGGAGAAAAACATTCAGTACTTC
>NA|TRBJ2-1|TRBV7-2|NA
CASSSQPGPSSYNEQFF
TGTGCCAGCAGCTCCCAACCGGGACCGTCCTCGTACAATGAGCAGTTCTTC
>TRBD1|TRBJ1-5|TRBV30|few
CAWGTGGVSNQPQHF
TGTGCCTGGGGGACAGGGGGTGTGAGCAATCAGCCCCAGCATTTT
>NA|TRBJ2-3|TRBV27|few
CASSKLYSTDTQYF
TGTGCCAGCAGCAAGTTATATAGCACAGATACGCAGTATTTT
>NA|TRBJ2-3|TRBV7-9|NA
CASTQWVGLGTDTQYF
TGTGCCAGCACCCAATGGGTGGGGTTAGGCACAGATACGCAGTATTTT
>TRBD1|TRBJ2-7|TRBV18|few
CASSPPTGEYEQYF
TGTGCCAGCTCACCACCGACAGGGGAATACGAGCAGTACTTC
>TRBD1|TRBJ2-5|TRBV6-5|few
CASSGTGSQETQYF
TGTGCCAGCAGTGGGACAGGTTCCCAAGAGACCCAGTACTTC
>NA|TRBJ2-3|TRBV7-9|NA
CASSLTRDTQYF
TGTGCCAGCAGCCTCACAAGGGATACGCAGTATTTT
>NA|TRBJ1-2|TRBV7-9|few
CASSLNLSGYTF
TGTGCCAGCAGCTTAAATTTGAGTGGCTACACCTTC
>TRBD1|TRBJ1-2|TRBV7-2|NA
CASSPRDRGTYGYTF
TGTGCCAGCAGCCCCCGGGACAGGGGGACCTATGGCTACACCTTC
>NA|TRBJ2-1|TRBV28|few
CASSLTLPGEQFF
TGTGCCAGCAGTCTCACCCTTCCCGGTGAGCAGTTCTTC
>NA|TRBJ1-2|TRBV7-9|NA
CASSGDDYGYTF
TGTGCCAGCAGCGGGGATGACTATGGCTACACCTTC
>NA|TRBJ1-5|TRBV6-6|NA
CASSGQGRWQPQHF
TGTGCCAGCAGTGGCCAGGGCCGATGGCAGCCCCAGCATTTT
>NA|TRBJ1-2|TRBV5-8|few
CASSLGWFSPYGYTF
TGTGCCAGCAGCCTAGGGTGGTTCTCCCCCTACGGCTACACCTTC
>TRBD1|TRBJ1-1|TRBV7-9|NA
CASSQDRAMRAFF
TGTGCCAGCAGCCAGGACAGGGCCATGAGAGCTTTCTTT
>TRBD1|TRBJ2-7|TRBV19|NA
CASSTSPTGYEAYEQYF
TGTGCCAGTAGTACCTCTCCGACAGGGTATGAAGCTTACGAGCAGTACTTC
>NA|TRBJ2-1|TRBV6-1|few
CASTRQYNEQFF
TGTGCCAGCACCCGACAGTACAATGAGCAGTTCTTC
>NA|TRBJ2-3|TRBV9|NA
CASSTGPPDTQYF
TGTGCCAGCAGCACTGGACCCCCAGATACGCAGTATTTT
>NA|TRBJ2-5|TRBV7-9|NA
CASSFRVNQETQYF
TGTGCCAGCAGCTTCAGGGTTAACCAAGAGACCCAGTACTTC
>TRBD2|TRBJ2-2|TRBV15|NA
CATRTRTSGYTGELFF
TGTGCCACCAGAACCCGGACTAGCGGGTACACCGGGGAGCTGTTTTTT
>TRBD2|TRBJ2-7|TRBV5-1|NA
CASSSLAGAGSYEQYF
TGCGCCAGCAGCTCATTAGCGGGGGCCGGCTCCTACGAGCAGTACTTC
>NA|TRBJ2-7|TRBV29-1|NA
CSVASVRGYEQYF
TGCAGCGTTGCATCCGTTAGGGGCTACGAGCAGTACTTC
>NA|TRBJ2-4|TRBV6-5|NA
CASDFSGETQYF
TGTGCCAGCGACTTCTCGGGAGAAACACAGTACTTC
>NA|TRBJ2-5|TRBV4-3|NA
CASSPTDQETQYF
TGCGCCAGCAGCCCGACAGACCAAGAGACCCAGTACTTC
>TRBD1|TRBJ1-4|TRBV30|few
CAWSVPDRGHRVFNEKLFF
TGTGCCTGGAGTGTACCGGACAGGGGGCACCGGGTCTTTAATGAAAAACTGTTTTTT
>TRBD1|TRBJ2-6|TRBV7-6|NA
CASSLRQGAGANVLTF
TGTGCCAGCAGCCTAAGACAGGGGGCAGGGGCCAACGTCCTGACTTTC
>NA|TRBJ1-2|TRBV7-2|NA
CASSLVDRFGYTF
TGTGCCAGCAGCTTAGTTGACAGGTTTGGCTACACCTTC
>NA|TRBJ2-2|TRBV11-3|NA
CASSLAQAVSGELFF
TGTGCCAGCAGCTTAGCCCAGGCGGTTTCCGGGGAGCTGTTTTTT
>TRBD1|TRBJ2-2|TRBV28|NA
CASSAHRGRSANTGELFF
TGTGCCAGCAGTGCACACAGGGGACGGAGTGCGAACACCGGGGAGCTGTTTTTT
>TRBD2|TRBJ2-7|TRBV19|NA
CASSRNSGGSYEQYF
TGTGCCAGTAGTCGGAATAGCGGGGGCTCCTACGAGCAGTACTTC
>NA|TRBJ2-7|TRBV18|NA
CASSPLRGRGAYEQYF
TGTGCCAGCTCACCTCTCAGGGGAAGGGGGGCATACGAGCAGTACTTC
>NA|TRBJ1-2|TRBV9|many
CASSETENYGYTF
TGTGCCAGCAGCGAGACAGAAAACTATGGCTACACCTTC
>NA|TRBJ1-4|TRBV15|few
CATSRDPDREKLFF
TGTGCCACCAGCAGAGATCCCGACAGGGAAAAACTGTTTTTT
>TRBD1|TRBJ1-2|TRBV25-1|few
CASSDATGPDYGYTF
TGTGCCAGCAGTGATGCGACAGGGCCGGACTATGGCTACACCTTC
>NA|TRBJ2-7|TRBV5-1|few
CASSFEMSHSYEQYF
TGCGCCAGCAGCTTCGAAATGTCGCATTCCTACGAGCAGTACTTC
>TRBD2|TRBJ2-3|TRBV5-1|NA
CASRLAADTQYF
TGCGCCAGTCGACTAGCAGCAGATACGCAGTATTTT
>NA|TRBJ2-3|TRBV7-2|few
CASSLVRWPDTQYF
TGTGCCAGCAGCTTAGTTAGGTGGCCAGATACGCAGTATTTT
>NA|TRBJ1-3|TRBV28|few
CASSLRTERLSGNTIYF
TGTGCCAGCAGCCTAAGGACAGAAAGGCTCTCTGGAAACACCATATATTTT
>NA|TRBJ2-3|TRBV6-6|NA
CASSYLRDSDTQYF
TGTGCCAGCAGTTACCTCAGGGATTCTGATACGCAGTATTTT
>NA|TRBJ1-3|TRBV4-3|few
CASSQESSGNTIYF
TGCGCCAGCAGCCAGGAGAGCTCTGGAAACACCATATATTTT
>TRBD1|TRBJ1-4|TRBV4-3|NA
CASSQGQGDEKLFF
TGCGCCAGCAGCCAGGGACAGGGGGATGAAAAACTGTTTTTT
>NA|TRBJ1-1|TRBV9|few
CASSDRRDSYTEAFF
TGTGCCAGCAGCGACAGGAGAGACAGTTACACTGAAGCTTTCTTT
>NA|TRBJ2-5|TRBV7-9|few
CASSLLSRSQETQYF
TGTGCCAGCAGCTTACTTTCGCGGTCACAAGAGACCCAGTACTTC
>TRBD2|TRBJ2-5|TRBV9|few
CASSSTSGVQETQYF
TGTGCCAGCAGTTCTACTAGCGGGGTACAAGAGACCCAGTACTTC
>NA|TRBJ2-7|TRBV7-2|NA
CASSATREQYF
TGTGCCAGCAGCGCCACACGCGAGCAGTACTTC